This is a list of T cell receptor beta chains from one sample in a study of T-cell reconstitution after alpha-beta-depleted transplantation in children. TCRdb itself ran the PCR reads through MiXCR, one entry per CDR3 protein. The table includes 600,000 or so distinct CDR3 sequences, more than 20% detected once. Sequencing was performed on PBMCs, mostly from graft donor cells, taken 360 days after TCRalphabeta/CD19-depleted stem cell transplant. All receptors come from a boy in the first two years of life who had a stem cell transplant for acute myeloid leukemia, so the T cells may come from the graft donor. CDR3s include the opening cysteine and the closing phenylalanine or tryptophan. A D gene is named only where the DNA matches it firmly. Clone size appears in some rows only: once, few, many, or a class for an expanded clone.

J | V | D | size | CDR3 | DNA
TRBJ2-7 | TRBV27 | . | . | CASSLRAGSYEQYF | TGTGCCAGCAGTTTAAGAGCAGGGTCCTACGAGCAGTACTTC
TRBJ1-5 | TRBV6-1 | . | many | CASSATGSGLQPQHF | TGTGCCAGCAGTGCCACCGGGTCAGGTTTACAGCCCCAGCATTTT
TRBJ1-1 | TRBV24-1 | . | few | CATSTGLNTEAFF | TGTGCCACCTCGACAGGCCTGAACACTGAAGCTTTCTTT
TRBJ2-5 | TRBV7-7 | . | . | CASSLELAAETQYF | TGTGCCAGCAGCTTAGAACTAGCAGCAGAGACCCAGTACTTC
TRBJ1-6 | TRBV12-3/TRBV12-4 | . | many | CASSLEGAWGSPLHF | TGTGCCAGCAGTTTAGAGGGAGCTTGGGGTTCACCCCTCCACTTT
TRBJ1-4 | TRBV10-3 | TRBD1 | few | CAISEQGHEKLFF | TGTGCCATCAGTGAACAGGGGCATGAAAAACTGTTTTTT
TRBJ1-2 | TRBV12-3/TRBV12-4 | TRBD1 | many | CASSLGQGGHGYTF | TGTGCCAGCAGTTTAGGACAGGGGGGCCATGGCTACACCTTC
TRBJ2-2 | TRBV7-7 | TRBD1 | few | CASSPWDSLVGELFF | TGTGCCAGCAGCCCATGGGACAGTTTGGTCGGGGAGCTGTTTTTT
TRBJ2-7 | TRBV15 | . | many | CATSRSQGYEQYF | TGTGCCACCAGCAGATCCCAGGGGTACGAGCAGTACTTC
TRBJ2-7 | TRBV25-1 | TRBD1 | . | CASRSGTGPDEQYF | TGTGCCAGCAGATCCGGGACAGGCCCCGACGAGCAGTACTTC
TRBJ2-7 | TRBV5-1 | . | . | CASSWSQGKDEQYF | TGCGCCAGCAGCTGGAGTCAGGGGAAAGACGAGCAGTACTTC
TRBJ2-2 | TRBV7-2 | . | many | CASSKIVDNRRTGELFF | TGTGCCAGCAGCAAAATCGTGGACAACCGACGGACCGGGGAGCTGTTTTTT
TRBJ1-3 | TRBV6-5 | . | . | CASSYGTVPEATIYF | TGTGCCAGCAGTTACGGTACGGTTCCCGAGGCGACCATATATTTT
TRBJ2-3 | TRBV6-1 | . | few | CASSNRHSSTDTQYF | TGTGCCAGCAGCAATCGACACTCTAGCACAGATACGCAGTATTTT
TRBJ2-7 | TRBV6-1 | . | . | CASSPRDRHEQYF | TGTGCCAGCAGTCCCCGGGACCGACACGAGCAGTACTTC
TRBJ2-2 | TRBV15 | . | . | CATSRDYSRRAGELYF | TGTGCCACCAGCAGAGATTACTCCCGAAGGGCCGGGGAGCTGTATTTT
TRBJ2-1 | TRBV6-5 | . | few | CASSYSSPGPSLQYNEQFF | TGTGCCAGCAGTTACTCGAGTCCCGGACCATCCCTCCAATACAATGAGCAGTTCTTC
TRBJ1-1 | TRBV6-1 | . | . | CASTQRADTNTEAFF | TGTGCCAGCACCCAACGGGCGGATACGAACACTGAAGCTTTCTTT
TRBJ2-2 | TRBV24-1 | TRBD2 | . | CATGGDLDTGELFF | TGTGCCACCGGGGGGGATCTGGACACCGGGGAGCTGTTTTTT
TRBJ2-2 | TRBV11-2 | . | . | CASSSKGHFKNTGELFF | TGTGCCAGCAGCTCTAAGGGACACTTTAAGAACACCGGGGAGCTGTTTTTT
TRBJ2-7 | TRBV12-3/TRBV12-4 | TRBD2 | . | CASSLAVGRTSEQYF | TGTGCCAGCAGTTTAGCTGTTGGCAGGACTAGCGAGCAGTACTTC
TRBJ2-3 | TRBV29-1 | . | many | CSFRRTVEGAQYF | TGCAGCTTCCGTAGAACGGTCGAGGGAGCGCAGTATTTT
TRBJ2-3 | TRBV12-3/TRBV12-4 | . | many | CASSFSNRVGTDTQYF | TGTGCCAGCAGTTTCTCTAACAGGGTAGGGACAGATACGCAGTATTTT
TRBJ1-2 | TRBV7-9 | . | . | CASSPGPDKGSGYTF | TGTGCCAGCAGTCCTGGGCCTGACAAGGGAAGTGGCTACACCTTC
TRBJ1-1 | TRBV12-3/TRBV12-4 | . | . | CASSPSVNTEAFF | TGTGCCAGCAGTCCCTCTGTGAACACTGAAGCTTTCTTT
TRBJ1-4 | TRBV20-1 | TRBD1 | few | CSATPKNRDRARFVLEKLFF | TGCAGTGCAACTCCTAAGAACCGGGACAGGGCTCGTTTTGTTCTAGAAAAACTGTTTTTT
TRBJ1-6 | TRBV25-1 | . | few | CASRGDRAPLHF | TGTGCCAGCAGAGGTGATCGGGCTCCCCTCCACTTT
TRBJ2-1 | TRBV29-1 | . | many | CSVAQGGSYNEQFF | TGCAGCGTTGCACAGGGAGGGTCCTACAATGAGCAGTTCTTC
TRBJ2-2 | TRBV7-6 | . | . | CASSLQTLKVAGELFF | TGTGCCAGCAGCCTCCAAACCCTCAAGGTGGCCGGGGAGCTGTTTTTT
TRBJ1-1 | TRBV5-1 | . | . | CASSLDWGGTEAFF | TGCGCCAGCAGCTTGGATTGGGGAGGCACTGAAGCTTTCTTT
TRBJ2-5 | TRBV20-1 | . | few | CSARVRSHQETQYF | TGCAGTGCTAGGGTCCGTTCGCACCAAGAGACCCAGTACTTC
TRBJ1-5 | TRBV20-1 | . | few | CSASGGPGNQPQHF | TGCAGTGCGTCCGGGGGCCCTGGGAATCAGCCCCAGCATTTT
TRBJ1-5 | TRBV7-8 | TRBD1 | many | CASSLDRGQSNQPQHF | TGTGCCAGCAGCCTTGACAGGGGGCAAAGCAATCAGCCCCAGCATTTT
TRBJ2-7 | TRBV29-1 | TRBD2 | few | CSVEDQAGGRYEQYF | TGCAGCGTTGAAGACCAAGCGGGGGGGCGATACGAGCAGTACTTC
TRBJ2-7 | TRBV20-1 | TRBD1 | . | CSARPGQAYYEQYF | TGCAGTGCTAGACCCGGACAGGCATACTACGAGCAGTACTTC
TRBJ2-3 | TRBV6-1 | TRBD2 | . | CASGRGGPPSDTQYF | TGTGCCAGCGGCCGGGGGGGCCCCCCCTCAGATACGCAGTATTTT
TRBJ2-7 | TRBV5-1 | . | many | CASSLMPGHPQGSYEQYF | TGCGCCAGCAGCTTGATGCCGGGCCACCCCCAAGGTTCCTACGAGCAGTACTTC
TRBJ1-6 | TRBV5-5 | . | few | CASSFQVYNSPLHF | TGTGCCAGCAGCTTCCAGGTCTATAATTCACCCCTCCACTTT
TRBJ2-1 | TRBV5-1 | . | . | CASSLRVGPSEHNEQFF | TGCGCCAGCAGCTTGAGAGTCGGCCCCAGCGAACACAATGAGCAGTTCTTC
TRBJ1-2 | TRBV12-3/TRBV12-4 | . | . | CASSYRRGYTF | TGTGCCAGCAGTTATAGACGGGGCTACACCTTC
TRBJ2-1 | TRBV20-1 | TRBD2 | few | CSARASTGTNYNEQFF | TGCAGTGCTAGAGCATCAACCGGGACTAACTACAATGAGCAGTTCTTC